The subject of this entry is one T cell receptor (beta chain). V was clipped by 4 bases and J by 4 bases, with 17 bases between them. The germline V gene has CDR1 SGDLS and CDR2 YYNGEE. The CDR3 consists of 15 residues. The data derive from a study of blood T cell repertoires in COVID-19. Assay: immunoSEQ multiplex PCR; the TCRdb copy retains only in-frame clones and omits some. The sample comprises tens of thousands of clones, around 90% of which are singletons, and about 7.4% rests with the top ten. Sequencing was done on a sample of peripheral blood. This chain uses TRBV9 with TRBJ1-1; no reliable D call. This receptor was taken from a human donor with active COVID-19. The donor label of this sample is uncertain. CDR3 nucleotides: TGTGCCAGCAGCTGGTCGGAGGGATTAATCACTGAAGCTTTCTTT. Protein sequence: CASSWSEGLITEAFF.